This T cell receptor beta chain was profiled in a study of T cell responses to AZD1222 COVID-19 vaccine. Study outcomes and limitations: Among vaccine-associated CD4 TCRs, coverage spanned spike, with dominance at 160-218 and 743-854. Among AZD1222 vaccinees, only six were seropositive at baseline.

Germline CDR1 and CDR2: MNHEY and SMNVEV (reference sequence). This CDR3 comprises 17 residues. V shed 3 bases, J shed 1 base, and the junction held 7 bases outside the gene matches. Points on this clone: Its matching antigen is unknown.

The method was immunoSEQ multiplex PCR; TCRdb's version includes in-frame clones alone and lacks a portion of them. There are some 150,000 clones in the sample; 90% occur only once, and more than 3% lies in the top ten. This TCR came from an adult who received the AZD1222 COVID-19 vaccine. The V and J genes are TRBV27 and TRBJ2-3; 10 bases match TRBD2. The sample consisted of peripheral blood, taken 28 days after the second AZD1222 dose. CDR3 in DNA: TGTGCCAGCAGTTTGGACCGACTAGCGGGCCGCACAGATACGCAGTATTTT. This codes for CASSLDRLAGRTDTQYF.